Following are 11 T cell receptor beta chains from one sample sequenced in a study of T cells in Graves' hyperthyroidism and ophthalmopathy. TCR beta CDR3 sequences were amplified from RNA transcripts. TCR CDR3 regions were first amplified by RT-PCR with HTBI primers. TCRdb redid the calling of the multiplex PCR reads with MiXCR, one entry per CDR3 protein. The sample holds around 540,000 distinct CDR3 sequences; about 45% are singletons and the top ten take 8.2%. The material sequenced was peripheral blood or thyroid tissue (not recorded which). The receptors here all came from a woman in her late teens or twenties with Graves' hyperthyroidism.

V and J are TRBV25-1 and TRBJ2-6; 10 bases fit TRBD2. Germline CDR1 MGHDK, CDR2 SYGVNS. The V segment lost 6 bases and the J segment 0 bases; nucleotides outside the gene matches: 8. This CDR3 comprises 18 residues. The CDR3 here is CASRKLAGSISGANVLTF. CDR3 nucleotides: TGTGCCAGCAGGAAACTAGCGGGGTCGATCTCTGGGGCCAACGTCCTGACTTTC.

This clonotype came up many times. The genes are TRBV5-1 and TRBJ2-6; a weak D match, TRBD2 (6 bases). V was shortened by 0 bases and J by 2 bases, with 9 bases between the two germline ends. CDR1 is SGHRS, CDR2 YFSETQ, per germline. This CDR3 is built from 16 residues. Written as DNA, the CDR3 is TGCGCCAGCAGCTTGGACGGAGGGGCTGGGGCCAACGTCCTGACTTTC. Translated: CASSLDGGAGANVLTF. The whole variable domain, remainder taken from reference TRBV5-1 and TRBJ2-6, is KAGVTQTPRYLIKTRGQQVTLSCSPISGHRSVSWYQQTPGQGLQFLFEYFSETQRNKGNFPGRFSGRQFSNSRSEMNVSTLELGDSALYLCASSLDGGAGANVLTFGAGSRLTVL.

V and J are TRBV5-2 and TRBJ1-2; the table's TRBD1 call for D was not verified on the DNA. TRBV5-2 is recorded as a pseudogene. The CDR3 loop spans 14 amino acids. The CDR3 sequence is CASNRQGANYGYTF. The CDR3 nucleotides are TGTGCCAGCAATAGACAGGGGGCTAACTATGGCTACACCTTC.

This clonotype occurred many times. The chain joins TRBV20-1 to TRBJ1-1; 10 bases are a match to TRBD1. The length of the CDR3 is 16 residues. Germline V gives CDR1 DFQATT, CDR2 SNEGSKA (reference sequence). Trimming removed 4 bases from V and 5 bases from J; junction bases left unmatched: 13. The CDR3 DNA reads TGCAGTGCTATCGGGGACAGGGGTGGACAGGGGACTGAAGCTTTCTTT. Its protein is CSAIGDRGGQGTEAFF.

There are many counts of this clonotype. The V and J genes are TRBV10-1 and TRBJ1-1; D not resolved. CDR3 length equals 14 residues. V lost 6 bases and J 5 bases, leaving 16 bases between the germline ends. CDR1 is WNHNN and CDR2 is SYGVQD in the germline V gene (reference sequence). CDR3 bases: TGCGCCAGCAGCCAGACGGGTGGGAGGACTGAAGCTTTCTTT. Protein: CASSQTGGRTEAFF.

The J gene is TRBJ1-4, the V gene TRBV20-1; 8 nucleotides match TRBD1. This CDR3 has 15 residues. Unmatched junction bases numbered 11, after V lost 4 bases and J lost 7 bases. In germline, CDR1 is DFQATT, CDR2 SNEGSKA (reference sequence). This CDR3 reads CSAISGGTGSEKLFF. CDR3 nucleotide sequence: TGCAGTGCTATTTCCGGGGGGACAGGTTCTGAAAAACTGTTTTTT.

This rearrangement joins TRBV13 to TRBJ1-3, with D unresolved. The CDR3 is made up of 14 amino acids. In germline, CDR1 is PRHDT, CDR2 FYEKMQ (reference sequence). V was cut by 3 bases and J by 7 bases, with 13 bases left in between. CDR3 sequence: CASSLMTLGNTIYF. The CDR3 coding sequence is TGTGCCAGCAGCTTGATGACACTAGGGAACACCATATATTTT.

A remark on this clonotype: One junction end does not reproduce the germline sequence, and a read error may be involved. V gene TRBV9 combines with J gene TRBJ1-1, with unresolved D. The germline V gene encodes CDR1 SGDLS and CDR2 YYNGEE. The CDR3 has 13 residues. The CDR3 sequence: CAGSVGLNTEAFF. Written as DNA, the CDR3 is TGTGCCGGCAGCGTAGGCCTGAACACTGAAGCTTTCTTT.

The chain joins TRBV5-6 to TRBJ2-7; 7 nucleotides match TRBD1. Unmatched junction bases numbered 7, after V lost 7 bases and J lost 3 bases. Germline V gene lookup returns CDR1 SGHDT and CDR2 YYEEEE. This CDR3 contains 13 residues. This CDR3 reads CASDARQGYEQYF. The CDR3 DNA reads TGTGCCAGCGACGCGAGACAGGGCTACGAGCAGTACTTC. The whole variable domain, filled in from reference TRBV5-6 and TRBJ2-7, reads DAGVTQSPTHLIKTRGQQVTLRCSPKSGHDTVSWYQQALGQGPQFIFQYYEEEERQRGNFPDRFSGHQFPNYSSELNVNALLLGDSALYLCASDARQGYEQYFGPGTRLTVT.

This clonotype has more than one count but fewer than ten. This chain uses TRBV5-8 with TRBJ2-5, with D possibly matching TRBD2 (6 bases). Deletions cut 0 bases from V and 10 bases from J, with 16 bases between. Germline V gene sequence: CDR1 SGHTS, CDR2 YDEGEE. There are 14 residues in the CDR3. Written as DNA, the CDR3 is TGTGCCAGCAGCTTGGGGGGAGGCGAGTCCCACCAGTACTTC. The encoded protein is CASSLGGGESHQYF.

The chain is built from TRBV2 and TRBJ1-4; TRBD1 aligns across 8 bases. The V gene end was trimmed by 5 bases and the J gene end by 6 bases; junction bases not matched to a gene: 5. Germline V gives CDR1 SNHLY, CDR2 FYNNEI. CDR3 length: 14 amino acids. Here the CDR3 DNA reads TGTGCCAGCAGTTCCAGGGGGCTGGATGAAAAACTGTTTTTT. Translated, it gives CASSSRGLDEKLFF.